This passage covers 23 T cell receptor beta chains from one sample sequenced in a study of patients and donors after allogeneic stem cell transplantation. TCRdb processed the RT-PCR reads anew with MiXCR; each CDR3 protein has one entry. The table lists about 960,000 distinct CDR3 sequences, under 20% of them singletons. The sample taken for sequencing was blood, either unsorted or a sorted T cell fraction (not recorded which). The receptor set was obtained from a human donor who was either an allogeneic HSCT recipient or a stem cell or donor lymphocyte infusion donor (not recorded which). It is not recorded whose cells these are; they may come from a transplant donor.

This clonotype was detected only a few times. The J gene is TRBJ2-7, the V gene TRBV5-1; unclear D gene. CDR3 size: 15 residues. The germline V gene encodes CDR1 SGHRS and CDR2 YFSETQ. Trimming cost V 2 bases and J 4 bases, with 16 bases left between them. The CDR3 spells CASSLSRHGLYEQYF. The CDR3 DNA reads TGCGCCAGCAGCTTATCCCGACACGGGCTATACGAGCAGTACTTC.

This clonotype appeared a single time. This chain joins TRBV20-1 and TRBJ2-2; D is ambiguous. The CDR3 consists of 14 residues. The germline gives CDR1 DFQATT, CDR2 SNEGSKA (reference sequence). Trimming shortened V by 0 bases and J by 3 bases, and 8 bases separated the two germline ends. DNA of the CDR3: TGCAGTGCTAGAGATCTAGAGGACACCGGGGAGCTGTTTTTT. Its protein product is CSARDLEDTGELFF.

The table lists this clonotype with many counts. The gene calls are TRBV6-1 and TRBJ2-7; 8 nucleotides agree with TRBD1. The CDR3 contains 13 residues. Germline trimming cut 7 bases from V and 2 bases from J; bases unmatched to any gene: 4. Germline-derived CDR1 and CDR2 are MNHNS and SASEGT. As DNA, the CDR3 is TGTGCCAGCAAATGGACAGGGACCTACGAGCAGTACTTC. This encodes CASKWTGTYEQYF.

The genes are TRBV12-3 or TRBV12-4 and TRBJ2-7, with 8 bases that match TRBD2. The CDR3 extends over 15 amino acids. With V trimmed by 2 bases and J by 4 bases, 7 bases remained unmatched. The CDR3 DNA reads as TGTGCCAGCAGTTTACCGGCTAGCGGGTCGTACGAGCAGTACTTC. Amino acids: CASSLPASGSYEQYF.

This clonotype was observed many times. The CDR3 DNA reads as TGTGCCAGCAGTTTTCGGACTGGACCTCTCGAGCAGTTCTTC. This sequence encodes CASSFRTGPLEQFF. The rearrangement uses TRBV12-3 or TRBV12-4 and TRBJ2-1, with a weak D call TRBD2 (5 bases). V was pared by 3 bases and J by 10 bases, with 16 bases between. This CDR3 contains 14 residues.

V and J are TRBV9 and TRBJ2-2; 9 bases are shared with TRBD1. V shed 1 base and J 7 bases; nucleotides not matched to a gene: 11. This CDR3 is 17 amino acids long. Germline V gene data show CDR1 as SGDLS and CDR2 as YYNGEE. The CDR3 DNA reads as TGTGCCAGCAGCGTAACTTACAGGGGGCCAAGGGGCGGGGAGCTGTTTTTT. It translates to CASSVTYRGPRGGELFF.

This clonotype was recorded many times. The V and J genes are TRBV12-3 or TRBV12-4 and TRBJ2-1; D may be TRBD1 or TRBD2 (5 bases each). Trimming left V 3 bases short and J 10 bases short, with 16 bases between. There are 14 residues in the CDR3. The CDR3 DNA follows: TGTGCCAGCAGTTTCCCGGGGCCATCTAGCGAGCAGTTCTTC. It is translated as CASSFPGPSSEQFF.

CDR3 bases: TGCAGTGCGACGACAGGCCGAAGTAAGAACACTGAAGCTTTCTTT. Residues: CSATTGRSKNTEAFF. This chain joins TRBV20-1 and TRBJ1-1; maybe TRBD1 (6 bases). Trimming pared 6 bases from V and 1 base from J, leaving 18 bases between. This CDR3 contains 15 residues. The V gene's germline CDR1 is DFQATT and CDR2 SNEGSKA (reference sequence).

The chain carries TRBV20-1 and TRBJ2-1; possible D gene TRBD1, 6 bases. The CDR3 sequence is 12 residues long. Germline values: CDR1 DFQATT, CDR2 SNEGSKA (reference sequence). V lost 6 bases and J 6 bases, leaving 12 bases between the germline ends. This chain's CDR3 is CSAKTGLNEQFF. In DNA, the CDR3 is TGCAGTGCAAAGACAGGCCTCAATGAGCAGTTCTTC.

This clonotype appeared a few times. This CDR3 reads CSAHPGAFSNQPQHF. The CDR3 bases are TGCAGTGCCCACCCCGGGGCGTTTAGCAATCAGCCCCAGCATTTT. This sequence joins TRBV20-1 and TRBJ1-5, with D tentatively TRBD1 (5 bases). Germline V gene data show CDR1 as DFQATT and CDR2 as SNEGSKA (reference sequence). CDR3 length: 15 amino acids. V was cut by 6 bases and J by 0 bases, with 15 bases left in between.

This clonotype showed up just a few times. V and J are TRBV9 and TRBJ2-5, with 8 bases fitting TRBD2. The junction had 4 bases not matched to a gene; V was cut back by 0 bases and J by 3 bases. This CDR3 has 15 residues. CDR1 is SGDLS, CDR2 YYNGEE, per germline. CDR3 in DNA: TGTGCCAGCAGCGTAGCGGGGGGGCGAAAAGAGACCCAGTACTTC. Translation: CASSVAGGRKETQYF.

This sequence joins TRBV3-1 and TRBJ1-5; D call uncertain. This CDR3 is built from 14 residues. The V and J ends lost 0 bases and 4 bases respectively, with 7 bases between them. Germline V gene lookup returns CDR1 LGHDT and CDR2 YNNKEL (reference sequence). CDR3 sequence (DNA): TGTGCCAGCAGCCAAGATACGGGGAATCAGCCCCAGCATTTT. It yields the protein CASSQDTGNQPQHF.

This clonotype was picked up many times. The CDR3 region has the DNA TGCGCCAGCAGCTTGGATGTTGGCTACGAGCAGTACTTC. It encodes CASSLDVGYEQYF. The chain recombines TRBV5-1 with TRBJ2-7; D is unclear. The germline V gene has CDR1 SGHRS and CDR2 YFSETQ. The CDR3 runs 13 residues. Deletions cut 0 bases from V and 3 bases from J, with 7 bases between.

The chain recombines TRBV12-3 or TRBV12-4 with TRBJ2-1; unclear D gene. The CDR3 is 13 residues long. Trimming shortened V by 6 bases and J by 12 bases, and 18 bases separated the two germline ends. CDR3 bases: TGTGCCAGCAGCTTCGGACCTGGGAAGTGGCAGTTCTTC. The encoded protein is CASSFGPGKWQFF.

This clonotype turned up a few times. The chain is built from TRBV19 and TRBJ1-1; D gene unclear. With 4 bases removed from V and 4 bases from J, the gap between germline ends came to 19 bases. CDR3 length: 16 amino acids. CDR1 and CDR2 from the germline V gene are LNHDA and SQIVND (reference sequence). Here the CDR3 DNA reads TGTGCCAGTAGTACCCTACCTTTTAGGGTTAGCACTGAAGCTTTCTTT. Protein: CASSTLPFRVSTEAFF. Full variable domain (rest looked up from reference TRBV19 and TRBJ1-1): DGGITQSPKYLFRKEGQNVTLSCEQNLNHDAMYWYRQDPGQGLRLIYYSQIVNDFQKGDIAEGYSVSREKKESFPLTVTSAQKNPTAFYLCASSTLPFRVSTEAFFGQGTRLTVV.

Of note for this clonotype: Mismatch with germline at one junction end may stem from a read error. The CDR3 DNA reads as TGTCCCAGCAGTGTCGGGACTCTGAATGAGCAGTTCTTC. Amino acid sequence: CPSSVGTLNEQFF. The chain carries TRBV25-1 and TRBJ2-1; maybe TRBD2 (6 bases). The V gene's germline CDR1 is MGHDK and CDR2 SYGVNS. The CDR3 runs 13 residues.

A few counts support this clonotype. This chain connects TRBV5-1 to TRBJ2-3; 8 positions match TRBD1. V gave up 4 bases and J gave up 1 base; unmatched junction bases: 8. The CDR3 is 16 residues long. CDR1 SGHRS and CDR2 YFSETQ come from the germline V gene. This CDR3 is CASSITGGYGTDTQYF. The CDR3 region has the DNA TGCGCCAGCAGCATAACAGGGGGGTACGGCACAGATACGCAGTATTTT.

CDR3 nucleotide sequence: TGTGCCAGCAGCCAAGAAAAACTGGGGAGCACAGATACGCAGTATTTT. It is translated as CASSQEKLGSTDTQYF. V gene TRBV4-2 combines with J gene TRBJ2-3; D is uncertain. The V end lost 0 bases, the J end lost 0 bases, and 10 bases lay between the germline ends. The CDR3 is 16 residues long. The germline CDR1 and CDR2 sequences are LGHNA and YNFKEQ.

The V call is TRBV20-1, the J call TRBJ1-4, with 8 bases that match TRBD1. V was pared by 5 bases and J by 8 bases, with 7 bases of the junction left unmatched. This CDR3 spans 13 amino acids. Germline V lookup: CDR1 DFQATT, CDR2 SNEGSKA (reference sequence). CDR3 in amino acids: CSASGGLGEKLFF. The DNA of the CDR3 is TGCAGTGCTTCAGGGGGCTTAGGGGAAAAACTGTTTTTT.

This clonotype was seen a few times. The chain couples TRBV3-1 to TRBJ1-1; D gene uncertain. CDR1 is LGHDT and CDR2 is YNNKEL in the germline V gene (reference sequence). There are 14 residues in the CDR3. Between the trimmed V and J ends, which lost 6 bases and 1 base, there was a span of 12 bases. In DNA form, the CDR3 reads TGTGCCAGCAGGCACGGGCGGGGGAACACTGAAGCTTTCTTT. Its translation is CASRHGRGNTEAFF.

The V and J genes are TRBV20-1 and TRBJ2-2; 12 positions agree with TRBD2. Germline V gene data show CDR1 as DFQATT and CDR2 as SNEGSKA (reference sequence). V shed 0 bases, J shed 11 bases, and the junction held 7 bases outside the gene matches. The CDR3 has 15 amino acids. CDR3 DNA sequence: TGCAGTGCTAGAGATTTCGGGACTAGCGGGCACGAGCTGTTTTTT. This translates into CSARDFGTSGHELFF.

This clonotype was found a few times. The J gene is TRBJ2-7, the V gene TRBV29-1; D may match TRBD1 or TRBD2 (6 bases each). V lost 7 bases, J lost 4 bases, and 17 bases lay in between. This CDR3 has 13 amino acids. Germline CDR1 reads SQVTM; CDR2 reads ANQGSEA. CDR3 loop: CSGGVRRGYEQYF. CDR3 DNA sequence: TGCAGCGGGGGGGTTCGTAGGGGGTACGAGCAGTACTTC.

The V call is TRBV6-6, the J call TRBJ2-7; TRBD1 is a possible D gene (6 bases). The CDR3 is 13 amino acids. CDR1 MNHNY and CDR2 SVGAGI come from the germline V gene (reference sequence). Trimming cost V 6 bases and J 5 bases, with 14 bases left between them. The DNA of the CDR3 is TGTGCCAGCAGCAGACAGGACTTGCACGAGCAGTACTTC. Its translation is CASSRQDLHEQYF.